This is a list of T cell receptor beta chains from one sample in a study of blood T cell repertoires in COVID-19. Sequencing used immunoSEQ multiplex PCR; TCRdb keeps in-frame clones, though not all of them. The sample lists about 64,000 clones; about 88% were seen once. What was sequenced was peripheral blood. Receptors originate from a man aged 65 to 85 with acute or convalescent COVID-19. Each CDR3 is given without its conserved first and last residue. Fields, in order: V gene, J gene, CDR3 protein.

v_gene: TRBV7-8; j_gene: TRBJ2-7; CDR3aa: ASSLEDSSYEQY
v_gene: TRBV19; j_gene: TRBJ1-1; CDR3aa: KGALRNTEAF
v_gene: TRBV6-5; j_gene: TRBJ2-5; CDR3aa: ASSYLDSGKETQY
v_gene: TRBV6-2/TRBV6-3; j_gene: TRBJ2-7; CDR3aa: ASSYDREQY
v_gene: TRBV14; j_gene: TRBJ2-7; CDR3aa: ASSPGTAEQY
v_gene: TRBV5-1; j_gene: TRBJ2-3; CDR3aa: ASSFTGGDTQY
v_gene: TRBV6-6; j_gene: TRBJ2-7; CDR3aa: ASSRQKSYEQY
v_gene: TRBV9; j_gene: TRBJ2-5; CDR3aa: ASSVTHGEGRETQY
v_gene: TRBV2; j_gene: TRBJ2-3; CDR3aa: ASRGLTDTQY
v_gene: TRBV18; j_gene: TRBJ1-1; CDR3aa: ASSPRTGLNTEAF
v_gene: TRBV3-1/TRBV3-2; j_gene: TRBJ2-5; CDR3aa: ASSQVVGFLGLQGETQY
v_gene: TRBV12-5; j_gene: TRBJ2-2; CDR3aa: ASGSLAGGDTGELF
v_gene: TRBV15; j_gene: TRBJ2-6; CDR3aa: ATSAPDIASGANVLT
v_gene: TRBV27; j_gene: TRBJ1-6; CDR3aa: ASSLDRANSPLH
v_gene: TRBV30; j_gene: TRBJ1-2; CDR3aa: AWSVLQGMWDGYT
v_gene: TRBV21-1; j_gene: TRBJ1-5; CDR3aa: ASSMRVFRPQH
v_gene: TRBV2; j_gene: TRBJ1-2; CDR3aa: ASSEREGANGYT
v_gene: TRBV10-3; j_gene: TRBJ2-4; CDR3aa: AISEPFQGVAKNIQY
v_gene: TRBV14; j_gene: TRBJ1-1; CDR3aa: ASSLQGVTEAF
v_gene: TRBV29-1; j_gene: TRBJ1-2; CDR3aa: SVGQGWDYGYT
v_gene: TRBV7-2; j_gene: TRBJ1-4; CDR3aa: ASSPQPTNEKLF
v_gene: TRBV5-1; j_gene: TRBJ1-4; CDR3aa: ASSDPGQNYATNEKLF
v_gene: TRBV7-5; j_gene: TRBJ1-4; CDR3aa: VRSLSGRRVATNEKLF
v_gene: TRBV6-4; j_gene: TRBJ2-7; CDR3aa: AAVTRDRQPYEQY
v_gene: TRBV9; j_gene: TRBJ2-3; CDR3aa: ASSAKRQGFGDTQY
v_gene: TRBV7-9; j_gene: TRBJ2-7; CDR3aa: ASSSTTTSGGDYEQY
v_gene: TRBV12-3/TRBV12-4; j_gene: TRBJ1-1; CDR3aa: ASSWTPNTEAF
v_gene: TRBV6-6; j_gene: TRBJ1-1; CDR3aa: ASRKQMNTEAF
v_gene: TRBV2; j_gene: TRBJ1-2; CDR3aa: ASSGTGDYGYT
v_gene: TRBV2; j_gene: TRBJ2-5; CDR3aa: ASNPGGVKETQY
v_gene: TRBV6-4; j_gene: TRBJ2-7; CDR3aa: ASSDSMATGKSSYEQY
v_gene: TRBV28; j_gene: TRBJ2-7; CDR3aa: ASSGPRGSAYEQY
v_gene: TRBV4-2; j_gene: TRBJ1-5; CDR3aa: ASSQRVREPQH
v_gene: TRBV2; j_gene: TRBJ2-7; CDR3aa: ASTDRGQSYEQY
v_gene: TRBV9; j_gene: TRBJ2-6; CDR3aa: ASTLFDSWNSGANVLT
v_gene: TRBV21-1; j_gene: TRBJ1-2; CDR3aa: ASSRGYGKIGGSPSPVGYT
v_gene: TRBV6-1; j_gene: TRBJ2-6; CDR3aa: ASSEGASGANVLT
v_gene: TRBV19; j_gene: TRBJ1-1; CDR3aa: ATSAGGTEAF
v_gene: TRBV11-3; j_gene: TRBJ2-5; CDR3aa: ASRGTSGHGETQY
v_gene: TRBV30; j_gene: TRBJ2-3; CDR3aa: AWSVHGGGTDTQY
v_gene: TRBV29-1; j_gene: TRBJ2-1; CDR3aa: SALPWTGYYNEQF
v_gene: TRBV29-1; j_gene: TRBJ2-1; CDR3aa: SVDRRGGRGNEQF
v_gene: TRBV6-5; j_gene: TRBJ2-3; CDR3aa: ASNPGWRPTDTQY
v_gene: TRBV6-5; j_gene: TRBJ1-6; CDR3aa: ASSPDYFYNSPLH
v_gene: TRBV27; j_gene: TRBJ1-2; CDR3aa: ASSPSGRTNYGYT
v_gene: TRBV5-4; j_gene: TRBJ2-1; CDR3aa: ASSLRTGRLFVGEQF
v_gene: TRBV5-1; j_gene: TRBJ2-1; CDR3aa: ASSVRQGSYNEQF
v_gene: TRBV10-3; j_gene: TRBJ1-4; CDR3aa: AISEGQGANEKLF